Ten or more counts support the clone carrying this T cell receptor (beta chain). This record comes from a study of T-cell reconstitution after alpha-beta-depleted transplantation in children. This sample's TCRbeta library carried unique molecular identifier barcodes. Via MiXCR, TCRdb re-called the PCR reads, giving one row per CDR3 protein. The sample has around 250,000 distinct CDR3 sequences; approximately 8.9% are singletons. The sequencing used PBMCs, mostly from graft donor cells, collected 180 days after TCRalphabeta/CD19-depleted stem cell transplant. The receptor was derived from a male patient between 5 and 17 years old who had a stem cell transplant for acute lymphoblastic leukemia, so the T cells may come from the graft donor.

CDR3 protein: CASSLDFAPSYNSPLHF. The CDR3 DNA reads TGTGCCAGCAGTTTAGACTTTGCCCCCTCCTATAATTCACCCCTCCACTTT. V usage is TRBV28 and J usage is TRBJ1-6; no definite D call. The CDR3 contains 17 residues. Germline V gene data show CDR1 as MDHEN and CDR2 as SYDVKM. Deletions cut 2 bases from V and 0 bases from J, with 11 bases between.